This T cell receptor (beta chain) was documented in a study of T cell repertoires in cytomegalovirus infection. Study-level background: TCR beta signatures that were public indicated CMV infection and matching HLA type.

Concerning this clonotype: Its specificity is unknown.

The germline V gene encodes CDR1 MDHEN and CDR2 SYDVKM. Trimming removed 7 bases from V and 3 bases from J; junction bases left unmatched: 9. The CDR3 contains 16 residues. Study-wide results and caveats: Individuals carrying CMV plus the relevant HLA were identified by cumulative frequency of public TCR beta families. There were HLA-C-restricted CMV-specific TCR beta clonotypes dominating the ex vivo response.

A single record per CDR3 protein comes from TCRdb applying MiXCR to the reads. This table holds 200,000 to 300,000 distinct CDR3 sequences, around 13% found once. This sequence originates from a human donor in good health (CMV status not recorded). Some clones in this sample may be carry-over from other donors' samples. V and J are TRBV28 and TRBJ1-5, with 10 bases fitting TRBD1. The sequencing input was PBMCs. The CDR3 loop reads CASTFGQGDNNQPQHF. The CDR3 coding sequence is TGTGCCAGCACATTCGGACAGGGGGATAACAATCAGCCCCAGCATTTT.